This T cell receptor beta chain was profiled in a study of cytomegalovirus exposure and HLA in healthy donors. Findings and limits, study-wide: Across donors, sequencing depth was assumed by presence/absence analyses to be roughly uniform. In an earlier analysis, in several hundred donors, most V segments appeared productive either ~90% or ~30% of the time. Links to common viral pathogens appeared, in a later analysis, for several of the most significant clusters.

Remarks on this clone: Its specificity is unknown.

PCR amplification relied on 60 Vbeta primers (plus 13 Jbeta primers). Profiling relied on immunoSEQ multiplex PCR, and the TCRdb table lists in-frame clones only, not all of them. The data include about 67,000 clones; the top ten clones carry approximately 5.3%. This CDR3 comprises 18 residues. V gave up 3 bases and J gave up 3 bases, with 18 bases separating them. Germline values: CDR1 LNHNV, CDR2 YYDKDF (reference sequence). The origin of this receptor is a woman aged 40-49 years in good health and CMV-seropositive. The material sequenced was PBMCs. The chain is built from TRBV15 and TRBJ2-6; tentatively, D is TRBD1 (6 bases). The CDR3 loop reads CATSSLGQRVDGANVLTF. DNA of the CDR3: TGTGCCACCAGCAGCCTCGGACAGAGGGTAGATGGGGCCAACGTCCTGACTTTC.